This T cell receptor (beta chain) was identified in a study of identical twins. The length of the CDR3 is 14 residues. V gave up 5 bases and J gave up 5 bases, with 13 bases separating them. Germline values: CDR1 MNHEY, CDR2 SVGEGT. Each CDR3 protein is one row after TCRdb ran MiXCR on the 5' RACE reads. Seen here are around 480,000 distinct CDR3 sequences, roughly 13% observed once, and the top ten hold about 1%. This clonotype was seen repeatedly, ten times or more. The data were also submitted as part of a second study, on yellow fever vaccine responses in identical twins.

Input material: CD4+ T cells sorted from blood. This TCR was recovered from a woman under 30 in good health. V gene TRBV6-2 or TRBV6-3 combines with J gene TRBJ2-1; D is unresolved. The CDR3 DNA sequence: TGTGCCAGCAGTCCTCACTTACTCGACAATGAGCAGTTCTTC. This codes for CASSPHLLDNEQFF.